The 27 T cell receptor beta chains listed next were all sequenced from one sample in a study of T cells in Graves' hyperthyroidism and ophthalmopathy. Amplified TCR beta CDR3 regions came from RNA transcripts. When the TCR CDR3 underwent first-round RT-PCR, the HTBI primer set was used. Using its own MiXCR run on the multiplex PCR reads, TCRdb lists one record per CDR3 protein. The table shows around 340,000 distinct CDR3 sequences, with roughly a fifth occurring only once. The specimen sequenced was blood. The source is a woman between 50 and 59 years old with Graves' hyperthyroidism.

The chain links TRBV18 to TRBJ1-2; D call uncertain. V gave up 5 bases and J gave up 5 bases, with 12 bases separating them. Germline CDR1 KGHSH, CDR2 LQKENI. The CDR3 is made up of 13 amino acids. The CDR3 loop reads CASSTDAGYGYTF. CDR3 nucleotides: TGTGCCAGCTCAACGGACGCGGGGTATGGCTACACCTTC.

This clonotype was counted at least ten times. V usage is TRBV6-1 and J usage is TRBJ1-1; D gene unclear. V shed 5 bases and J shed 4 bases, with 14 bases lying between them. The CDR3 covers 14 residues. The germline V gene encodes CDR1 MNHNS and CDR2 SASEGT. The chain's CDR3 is CASSRTTGGTEAFF. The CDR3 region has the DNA TGTGCCAGCAGTAGGACCACCGGCGGCACTGAAGCTTTCTTT.

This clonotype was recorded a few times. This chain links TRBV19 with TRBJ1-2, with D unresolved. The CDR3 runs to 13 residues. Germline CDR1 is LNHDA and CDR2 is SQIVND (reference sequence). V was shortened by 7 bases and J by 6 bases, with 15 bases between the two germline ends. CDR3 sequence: CASIKDGVNGYTF. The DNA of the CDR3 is TGTGCCAGTATTAAGGACGGCGTTAATGGCTACACCTTC.

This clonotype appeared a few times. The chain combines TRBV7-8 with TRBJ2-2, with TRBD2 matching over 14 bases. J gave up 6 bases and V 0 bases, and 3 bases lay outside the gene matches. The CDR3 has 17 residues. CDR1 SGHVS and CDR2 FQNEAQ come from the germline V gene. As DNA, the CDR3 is TGTGCCAGCAGCTTAGCGGGACTAGCGGGAGTATCCGGGGAGCTGTTTTTT. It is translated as CASSLAGLAGVSGELFF.

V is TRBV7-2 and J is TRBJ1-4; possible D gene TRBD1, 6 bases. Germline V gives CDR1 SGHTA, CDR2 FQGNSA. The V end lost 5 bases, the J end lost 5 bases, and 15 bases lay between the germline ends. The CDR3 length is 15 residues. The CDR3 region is CASSPSTGWNEKLFF. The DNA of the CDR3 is TGTGCCAGCAGCCCCTCGACAGGTTGGAATGAAAAACTGTTTTTT.

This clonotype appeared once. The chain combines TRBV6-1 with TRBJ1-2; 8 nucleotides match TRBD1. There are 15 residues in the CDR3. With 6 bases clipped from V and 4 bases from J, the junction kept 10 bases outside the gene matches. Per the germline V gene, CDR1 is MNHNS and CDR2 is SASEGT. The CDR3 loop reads CASSRTGRDVYGYTF. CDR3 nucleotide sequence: TGTGCCAGCAGCCGGACAGGGAGGGATGTCTATGGCTACACCTTC.

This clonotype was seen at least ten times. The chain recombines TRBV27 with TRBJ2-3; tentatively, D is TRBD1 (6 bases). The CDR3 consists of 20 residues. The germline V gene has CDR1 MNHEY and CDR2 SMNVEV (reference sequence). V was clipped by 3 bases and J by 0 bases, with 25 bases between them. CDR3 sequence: CASSFEVACWGPYSTDTQYF. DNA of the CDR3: TGTGCCAGCAGTTTCGAAGTAGCCTGCTGGGGGCCATATAGCACAGATACGCAGTATTTT.

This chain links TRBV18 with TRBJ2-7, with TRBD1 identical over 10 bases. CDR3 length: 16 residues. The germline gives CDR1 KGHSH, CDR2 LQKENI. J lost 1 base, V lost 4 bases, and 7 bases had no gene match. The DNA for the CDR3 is TGTGCCAGCTCACTAAAGGGACAGGGGTCTTCCTACGAGCAGTACTTC. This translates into CASSLKGQGSSYEQYF.

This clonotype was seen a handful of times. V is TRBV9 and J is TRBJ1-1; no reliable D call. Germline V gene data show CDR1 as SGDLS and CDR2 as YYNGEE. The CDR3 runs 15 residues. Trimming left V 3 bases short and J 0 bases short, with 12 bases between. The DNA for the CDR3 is TGTGCCAGCAGCGCGATAAATACCGTGAACACTGAAGCTTTCTTT. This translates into CASSAINTVNTEAFF.

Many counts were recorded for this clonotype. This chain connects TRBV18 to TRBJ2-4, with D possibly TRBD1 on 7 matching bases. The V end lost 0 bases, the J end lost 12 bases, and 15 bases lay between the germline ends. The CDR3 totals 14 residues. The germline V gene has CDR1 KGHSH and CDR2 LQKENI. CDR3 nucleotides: TGTGCCAGCTCACCACCGGCGGGACAGTGGACTCAGTACTTC. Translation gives CASSPPAGQWTQYF.

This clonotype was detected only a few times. This CDR3 reads CASSPRTSGNPFLTYNEQFF. The CDR3 coding sequence is TGTGCCAGCTCACCACGGACTAGCGGGAACCCTTTCCTCACCTACAATGAGCAGTTCTTC. V is TRBV2 and J is TRBJ2-1; TRBD2 matches at 12 bases. V shed 8 bases and J 2 bases; nucleotides not matched to a gene: 19. The germline V gene encodes CDR1 SNHLY and CDR2 FYNNEI. The CDR3 sequence is 20 residues long.

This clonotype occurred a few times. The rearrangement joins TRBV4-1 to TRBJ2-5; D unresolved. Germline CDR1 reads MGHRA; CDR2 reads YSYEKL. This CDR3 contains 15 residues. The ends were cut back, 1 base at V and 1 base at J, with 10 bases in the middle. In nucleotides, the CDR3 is TGCGCCAGCAGCCAAGGAATCACAGCCCAAGAGACCCAGTACTTC. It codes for CASSQGITAQETQYF.

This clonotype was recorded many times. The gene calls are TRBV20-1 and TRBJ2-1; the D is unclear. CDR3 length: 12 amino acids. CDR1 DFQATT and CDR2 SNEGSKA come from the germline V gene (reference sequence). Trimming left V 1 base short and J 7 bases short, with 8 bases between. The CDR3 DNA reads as TGCAGTGCTAGAGTCCTTGGGAATGAGCAGTTCTTC. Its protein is CSARVLGNEQFF.

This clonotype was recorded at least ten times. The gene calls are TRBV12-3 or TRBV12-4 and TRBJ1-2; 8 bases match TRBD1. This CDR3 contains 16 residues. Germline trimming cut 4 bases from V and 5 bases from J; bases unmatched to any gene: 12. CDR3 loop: CASSSTGEGEGYGYTF. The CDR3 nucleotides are TGTGCCAGCAGTTCGACAGGGGAGGGGGAAGGGTATGGCTACACCTTC.

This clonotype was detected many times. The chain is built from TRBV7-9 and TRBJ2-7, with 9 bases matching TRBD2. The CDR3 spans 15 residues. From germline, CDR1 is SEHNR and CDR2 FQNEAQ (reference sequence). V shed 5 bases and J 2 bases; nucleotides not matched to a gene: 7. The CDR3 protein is CASSPRGGGPYEQYF. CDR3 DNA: TGTGCCAGCAGCCCGCGGGGGGGCGGGCCCTACGAGCAGTACTTC.

The DNA of the CDR3 is TGCAGTGCCTACACAGATACGCAGTATTTT. Its protein is CSAYTDTQYF. The rearrangement uses TRBV20-1 and TRBJ2-3; D is ambiguous. Germline CDR1 reads DFQATT; CDR2 reads SNEGSKA (reference sequence). V was clipped by 6 bases and J by 2 bases, with 3 bases between them. The length of the CDR3 is 10 residues.

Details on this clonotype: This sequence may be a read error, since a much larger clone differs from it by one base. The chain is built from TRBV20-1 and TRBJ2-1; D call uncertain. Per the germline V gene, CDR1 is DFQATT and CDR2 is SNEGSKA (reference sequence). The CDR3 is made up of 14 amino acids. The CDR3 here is CSAPDPSSYNERFF. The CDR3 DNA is TGCAGTGCTCCGGACCCGAGCTCCTACAATGAGCGGTTCTTC.

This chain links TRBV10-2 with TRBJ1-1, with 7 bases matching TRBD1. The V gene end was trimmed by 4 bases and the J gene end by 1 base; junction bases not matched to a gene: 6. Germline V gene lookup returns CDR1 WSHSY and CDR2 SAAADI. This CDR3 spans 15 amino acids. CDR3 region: CASSVRQGWNTEAFF. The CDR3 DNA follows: TGCGCCAGCAGTGTCAGACAGGGTTGGAACACTGAAGCTTTCTTT.

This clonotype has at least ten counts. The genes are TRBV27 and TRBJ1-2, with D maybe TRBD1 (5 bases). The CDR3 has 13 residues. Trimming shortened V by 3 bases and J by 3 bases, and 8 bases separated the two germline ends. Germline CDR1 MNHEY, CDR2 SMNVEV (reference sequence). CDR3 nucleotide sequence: TGTGCCAGCAGTTTCGGGACGGACTATGGCTACACCTTC. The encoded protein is CASSFGTDYGYTF.

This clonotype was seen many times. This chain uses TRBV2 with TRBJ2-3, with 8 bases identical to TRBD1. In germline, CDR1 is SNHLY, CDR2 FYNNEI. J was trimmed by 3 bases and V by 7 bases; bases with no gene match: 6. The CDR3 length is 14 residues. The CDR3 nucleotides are TGTGCCAGCAAGGCAGGGGGCGCGACAGATACGCAGTATTTT. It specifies CASKAGGATDTQYF. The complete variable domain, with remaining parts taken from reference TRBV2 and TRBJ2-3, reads EPEVTQTPSHQVTQMGQEVILRCVPISNHLYFYWYRQILGQKVEFLVSFYNNEISEKSEIFDDQFSVERPDGSNFTLKIRSTKLEDSAMYFCASKAGGATDTQYFGPGTRLTVL.

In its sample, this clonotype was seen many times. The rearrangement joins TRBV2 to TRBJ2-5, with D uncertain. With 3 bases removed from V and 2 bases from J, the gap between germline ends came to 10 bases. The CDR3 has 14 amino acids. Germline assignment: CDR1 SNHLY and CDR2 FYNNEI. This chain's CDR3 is CASSDLGLQETQYF. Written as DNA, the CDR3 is TGTGCCAGCAGTGACTTAGGGCTACAAGAGACCCAGTACTTC.

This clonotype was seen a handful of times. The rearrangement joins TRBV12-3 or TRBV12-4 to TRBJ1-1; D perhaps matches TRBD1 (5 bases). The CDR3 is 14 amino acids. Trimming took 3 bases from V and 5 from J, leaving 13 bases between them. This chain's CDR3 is CASSLQGSGTEAFF. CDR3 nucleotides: TGTGCCAGCAGTTTGCAGGGAAGTGGGACTGAAGCTTTCTTT.

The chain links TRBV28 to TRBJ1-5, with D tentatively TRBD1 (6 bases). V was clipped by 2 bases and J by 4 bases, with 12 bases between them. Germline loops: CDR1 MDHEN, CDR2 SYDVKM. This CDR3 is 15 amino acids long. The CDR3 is CASSLVDSKNQPQHF. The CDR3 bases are TGTGCCAGCAGTTTAGTGGACAGCAAAAATCAGCCCCAGCATTTT.

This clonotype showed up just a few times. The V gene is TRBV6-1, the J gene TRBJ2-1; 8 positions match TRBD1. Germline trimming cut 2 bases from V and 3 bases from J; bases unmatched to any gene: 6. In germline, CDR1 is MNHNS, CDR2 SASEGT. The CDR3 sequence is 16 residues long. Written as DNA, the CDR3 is TGTGCCAGCAGTGAATCCCACAGGGGGTTCTACAATGAGCAGTTCTTC. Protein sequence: CASSESHRGFYNEQFF.

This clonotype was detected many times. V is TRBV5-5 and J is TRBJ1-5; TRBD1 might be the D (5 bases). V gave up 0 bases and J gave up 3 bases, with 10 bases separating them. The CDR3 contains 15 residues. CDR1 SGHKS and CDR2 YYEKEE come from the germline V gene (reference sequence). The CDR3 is CASSLVSTDNQPQHF. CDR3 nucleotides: TGTGCCAGCAGCTTGGTATCGACAGACAATCAGCCCCAGCATTTT.

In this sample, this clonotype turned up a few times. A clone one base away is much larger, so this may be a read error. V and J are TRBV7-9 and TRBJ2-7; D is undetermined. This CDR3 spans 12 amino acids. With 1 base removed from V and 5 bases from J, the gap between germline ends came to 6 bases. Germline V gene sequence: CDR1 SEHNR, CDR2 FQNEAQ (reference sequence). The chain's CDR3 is CASSLDGHEQYF. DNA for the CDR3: TGTGCCAGCAGCTTAGATGGGCACGAGCAGTACTTC.

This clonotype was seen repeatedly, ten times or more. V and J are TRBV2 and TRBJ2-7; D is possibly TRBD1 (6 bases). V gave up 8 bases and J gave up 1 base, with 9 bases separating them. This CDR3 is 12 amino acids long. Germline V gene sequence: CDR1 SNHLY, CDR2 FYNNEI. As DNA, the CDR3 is TGTGCCAGCTCAGGGGTATCCTACGAGCAGTACTTC. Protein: CASSGVSYEQYF.